Presented here are 29 T cell receptor beta chains from one specimen sequenced in a study of T cells in Graves' hyperthyroidism and ophthalmopathy. Amplified TCR beta CDR3 regions came from RNA transcripts. HTBI primers were the set used in a first-round RT-PCR of the TCR CDR3. TCRdb itself ran the multiplex PCR reads through MiXCR, one entry per CDR3 protein. The sample yields about 400,000 distinct CDR3 sequences, about 14% seen once. Sequencing input: blood. The receptors derive from a man aged 45-65 years with Graves' ophthalmopathy.

This clonotype was counted at least ten times. The chain combines TRBV7-9 with TRBJ2-1; 10 nucleotides line up with TRBD2. Per germline, CDR1 SEHNR and CDR2 FQNEAQ (reference sequence). J gave up 5 bases and V 1 base, and 2 bases lay outside the gene matches. This CDR3 is 15 amino acids long. The CDR3 DNA sequence: TGTGCCAGCAGCTTAGTAGCGGGAGGACACAATGAGCAGTTCTTC. Translation: CASSLVAGGHNEQFF.

This rearrangement joins TRBV5-1 to TRBJ1-1; D is possibly TRBD1 (6 bases). CDR3 length equals 14 residues. Germline V gene lookup returns CDR1 SGHRS and CDR2 YFSETQ. The V end lost 6 bases, the J end lost 4 bases, and 16 bases lay between the germline ends. DNA of the CDR3: TGCGCCAGCACTGAGACAGGCTTCGTCACTGAAGCTTTCTTT. It specifies CASTETGFVTEAFF.

The chain carries TRBV7-2 and TRBJ1-1; 11 nucleotides match TRBD1. This CDR3 comprises 16 residues. V gave up 4 bases and J gave up 3 bases; unmatched junction bases: 7. From germline, CDR1 is SGHTA and CDR2 FQGNSA. CDR3 in DNA: TGTGCCAGCAGCTGGGACCGGGACAGGGGGTACACTGAAGCTTTCTTT. Encoded protein: CASSWDRDRGYTEAFF.

This clonotype was picked up many times. A read error may account for a junction end that differs from germline. This chain connects TRBV7-7 to TRBJ2-5; possibly TRBD1 or TRBD2 for D (5 bases each). From germline, CDR1 is SSHAT and CDR2 FNYEAQ (reference sequence). This CDR3 contains 12 residues. The CDR3 loop is CASSLGDETQYF. CDR3 DNA sequence: TGTGCTAGCAGCTTAGGGGACGAGACCCAGTACTTC.

This clonotype appeared a few times. The chain links TRBV5-1 to TRBJ2-1; tentatively, D is TRBD2 (5 bases). The CDR3 contains 15 residues. Germline V CDR1 and CDR2: SGHRS, YFSETQ. Trimming took 3 bases from V and 0 from J, leaving 10 bases between them. CDR3 DNA: TGCGCCAGCAGCTCGGACTGGACCTCCTACAATGAGCAGTTCTTC. It is translated as CASSSDWTSYNEQFF.

This clonotype has at least ten counts. The chain has TRBV29-1 and TRBJ2-5; D call uncertain. Between the trimmed V and J ends, which lost 0 bases and 3 bases, there was a span of 11 bases. This CDR3 has 14 amino acids. Germline V gene lookup returns CDR1 SQVTM and CDR2 ANQGSEA. In nucleotides, the CDR3 is TGCAGCGTTGAAGAACCCCGCGCAGAAGAGACCCAGTACTTC. Protein product: CSVEEPRAEETQYF. Using reference TRBV29-1 and TRBJ2-5 for the parts outside the CDR3, the full variable domain is SAVISQKPSRDICQRGTSLTIQCQVDSQVTMMFWYRQQPGQSLTLIATANQGSEATYESGFVIDKFPISRPNLTFSTLTVSNMSPEDSSIYLCSVEEPRAEETQYFGPGTRLLVL.

This clonotype was found a few times. The chain is built from TRBV29-1 and TRBJ2-3; 8 bases are a match to TRBD2. Germline V gene lookup returns CDR1 SQVTM and CDR2 ANQGSEA. Losses at the gene ends were 4 bases for V and 2 bases for J; bases not matched to a gene: 11. The CDR3 is 16 residues long. DNA of the CDR3: TGCAGCGTTGCTTCGCTCGCGGGAGGCCCCACAGATACGCAGTATTTT. Residues: CSVASLAGGPTDTQYF.

A remark on this clonotype: One end of the junction does not line up with germline, which may come from a read error. The J gene is TRBJ2-2, the V gene TRBV19, with D possibly TRBD1 on 7 matching bases. There are 16 residues in the CDR3. Looked up from germline, CDR1 is LNHDA and CDR2 is SQIVND (reference sequence). The CDR3 sequence: CASTSRWAGPAGGLFF. The CDR3 DNA reads TGTGCCAGTACCTCTCGTTGGGCGGGACCGGCAGGGGGGCTGTTTTTT.

This clonotype was recorded a few times. The V gene is TRBV25-1, the J gene TRBJ1-1; TRBD1 matches 9 bases. Germline loops: CDR1 MGHDK, CDR2 SYGVNS. V shed 7 bases and J 1 base; nucleotides not matched to a gene: 1. The CDR3 runs to 13 residues. CDR3 in DNA: TGTGCCAGCAAACAGGGGGCGAACACTGAAGCTTTCTTT. It translates to CASKQGANTEAFF.

The chain links TRBV4-1 to TRBJ2-3; no definite D call. Germline CDR1 and CDR2: MGHRA and YSYEKL. Trimming took 4 bases from V and 6 from J, leaving 17 bases between them. There are 15 residues in the CDR3. CDR3 DNA sequence: TGCGCCAGCAGCCCGGGCCCGATGATGTCCGATACGCAGTATTTT. Translation gives CASSPGPMMSDTQYF.

This clonotype was counted ten times or more. V usage is TRBV11-2 and J usage is TRBJ2-1, with TRBD2 matching 8 bases. This CDR3 is built from 14 residues. Germline V CDR1 and CDR2: SGHAT, FQNNGV. The V and J ends lost 11 bases and 6 bases, in that order; junction bases with no gene match: 12. The CDR3, as DNA: TGTGCCTGCACAGCGGGAGAGGTCCGCAATGAGCAGTTCTTC. Translating it yields CACTAGEVRNEQFF.

This clonotype occurred many times. This chain connects TRBV3-1 to TRBJ2-5; 9 positions agree with TRBD2. The germline V gene has CDR1 LGHDT and CDR2 YNNKEL (reference sequence). Unmatched junction bases numbered 14, after V lost 2 bases and J lost 4 bases. The CDR3 contains 18 residues. The CDR3 DNA follows: TGTGCCAGCAGCCAATCTCGGAGACTAGCGGCGTTTGGAGAGACCCAGTACTTC. It specifies CASSQSRRLAAFGETQYF.

The table lists this clonotype with many counts. This sequence joins TRBV18 and TRBJ2-5, with D hard to call. The ends were cut back, 2 bases at V and 2 bases at J, with 6 bases in the middle. Germline-derived CDR1 and CDR2 are KGHSH and LQKENI. The CDR3 covers 13 residues. The CDR3 protein is CASSPGSQETQYF. The DNA for the CDR3 is TGTGCCAGCTCACCAGGCAGTCAAGAGACCCAGTACTTC.

There are many counts of this clonotype. This rearrangement joins TRBV3-1 to TRBJ2-1, with TRBD2 identical over 11 bases. This CDR3 is built from 15 residues. The junction had 5 bases not matched to a gene; V was cut back by 3 bases and J by 7 bases. Germline V gene data show CDR1 as LGHDT and CDR2 as YNNKEL (reference sequence). CDR3 bases: TGTGCCAGCAGCCATAGCGGGAGGGCCCTAAATGAGCAGTTCTTC. This sequence encodes CASSHSGRALNEQFF.

There are many counts of this clonotype. The chain carries TRBV30 and TRBJ2-1; D is ambiguous. The germline CDR1 and CDR2 sequences are GTSNPN and SVGIG (reference sequence). V was clipped by 2 bases and J by 3 bases, with 11 bases between them. The CDR3 is 14 residues long. CDR3 sequence reads: CAWSTGEGYNEQFF. In DNA form, the CDR3 reads TGTGCCTGGAGTACTGGCGAAGGCTACAATGAGCAGTTCTTC.

This clonotype was seen at least ten times. J is TRBJ1-6 and V is TRBV30; D uncertain. Germline loops: CDR1 GTSNPN, CDR2 SVGIG (reference sequence). The CDR3 has 12 amino acids. V was clipped by 4 bases and J by 6 bases, with 7 bases between them. CDR3 sequence reads: CAWKEGNSPLHF. The CDR3 DNA reads as TGTGCCTGGAAAGAGGGTAATTCACCCCTCCACTTT.

This clonotype has at least ten counts. The rearrangement uses TRBV30 and TRBJ1-5; TRBD1 matches at 9 bases. This CDR3 comprises 13 residues. V trimming: 5 bases; J trimming: 6 bases; junction bases outside the gene matches: 5. Germline assignment: CDR1 GTSNPN and CDR2 SVGIG (reference sequence). The CDR3 region is CAWDTGGGQPQHF. The CDR3 DNA reads as TGTGCCTGGGACACAGGGGGCGGTCAGCCCCAGCATTTT.

The rearrangement uses TRBV2 and TRBJ2-6, with no clear D. With 4 bases removed from V and 0 bases from J, the gap between germline ends came to 7 bases. The CDR3 extends over 15 amino acids. The V gene's germline CDR1 is SNHLY and CDR2 FYNNEI. The chain's CDR3 is CASSVEYSGANVLTF. Here the CDR3 DNA reads TGTGCCAGCAGTGTTGAGTACTCTGGGGCCAACGTCCTGACTTTC.

The table lists this clonotype with many counts. The V call is TRBV29-1, the J call TRBJ1-2; D may be TRBD1 (6 bases). Germline CDR1 is SQVTM and CDR2 is ANQGSEA. The CDR3 is made up of 15 amino acids. Trimming removed 6 bases from V and 0 bases from J, with 17 bases in between. The CDR3 bases are TGCAGCGTCGTAGCAACAGGGTCCCCTAACTATGGCTACACCTTC. Its protein is CSVVATGSPNYGYTF.

The chain joins TRBV6-1 to TRBJ2-7; possible D gene TRBD1, 6 bases. The germline V and J ends were trimmed by 6 bases and 3 bases, with 12 bases remaining between them. This CDR3 is 13 amino acids long. Per germline, CDR1 MNHNS and CDR2 SASEGT. CDR3 coding DNA: TGTGCCAGCAGGGGGACAAAGGGCTACGAGCAGTACTTC. It specifies CASRGTKGYEQYF.

This clonotype was observed a handful of times. Written as DNA, the CDR3 is TGCGCCAGCAGCCATGGGACAGGGCCGGGTGCTTTCTTT. It translates to CASSHGTGPGAFF. The chain recombines TRBV4-1 with TRBJ1-1, with TRBD1 matching over 9 bases. This CDR3 has 13 residues. J gave up 11 bases and V 3 bases, and 7 bases lay outside the gene matches. Germline V gene data show CDR1 as MGHRA and CDR2 as YSYEKL.

This clonotype came up many times. This sequence joins TRBV18 and TRBJ1-2; 7 bases align to TRBD1. The CDR3 covers 14 residues. V lost 9 bases, J lost 4 bases, and 11 bases stayed unmatched. The germline gives CDR1 KGHSH, CDR2 LQKENI. The CDR3 nucleotides are TGTGCCAGTTCCCGGGACAGCCTAATCTATGGCTACACCTTC. The encoded protein is CASSRDSLIYGYTF.

This clonotype appeared a few times. The chain employs TRBV10-3 and TRBJ2-7, with 8 bases matching TRBD1. This CDR3 has 13 amino acids. In germline, CDR1 is ENHRY, CDR2 SYGVKD. V was pared by 4 bases and J by 6 bases, with 5 bases of the junction left unmatched. CDR3 sequence (DNA): TGTGCCATCAGTGGCAGGGGGCAAGGCGAGCAGTACTTC. Amino acid sequence: CAISGRGQGEQYF.

This clonotype was recorded at least ten times. The chain links TRBV5-1 to TRBJ2-7, with 7 bases that match TRBD1. Germline CDR1 SGHRS, CDR2 YFSETQ. J was trimmed by 3 bases and V by 4 bases; bases with no gene match: 7. CDR3 size: 14 residues. As DNA, the CDR3 is TGCGCCAGCAGCCAGGACCGGGACAGCTACGAGCAGTACTTC. This gives the protein CASSQDRDSYEQYF.

This clonotype was observed a handful of times. The rearrangement joins TRBV14 to TRBJ1-6; D possibly corresponds to TRBD1 (5 bases). The CDR3 is 14 amino acids. The V and J ends lost 8 bases and 9 bases respectively, with 17 bases between them. CDR1 SGHDN and CDR2 FVKESK come from the germline V gene. The CDR3 sequence is CASSQGQIGSPLHF. The CDR3 DNA reads as TGTGCCAGCTCCCAGGGCCAAATAGGTTCACCCCTCCACTTT.

With regard to this clonotype: A much larger clone lies one base from this, so it may be a read error. V is TRBV12-3 or TRBV12-4 and J is TRBJ2-3, with unresolved D. The V end was cut by 7 bases, the J end by 4 bases, with 12 bases between. The CDR3 covers 13 residues. Written as DNA, the CDR3 is TGTGCCAGCATCACTCCGTACGCAGATACGCAGTATTTT. Translated, it gives CASITPYADTQYF.

This clonotype was seen repeatedly, ten times or more. The genes are TRBV30 and TRBJ2-4, with D maybe TRBD1 (5 bases). CDR1 and CDR2 from the germline V gene are GTSNPN and SVGIG (reference sequence). The V gene lost 1 base and the J gene lost 3 bases, with 10 bases spanning the gap. The CDR3 contains 14 residues. The CDR3 DNA follows: TGTGCCTGGAGTGCAGGGTTGGGCAAAAACATTCAGTACTTC. It encodes CAWSAGLGKNIQYF.

This clonotype was detected many times. The chain carries TRBV12-3 or TRBV12-4 and TRBJ2-1; 7 bases fit TRBD2. V shed 1 base, J shed 6 bases, and the junction held 3 bases outside the gene matches. This CDR3 region has 14 residues. The CDR3 coding sequence is TGTGCCAGCAGTTTAGTGGGAGGGCCCAATGAGCAGTTCTTC. Protein sequence: CASSLVGGPNEQFF.

V gene TRBV18 combines with J gene TRBJ1-1; 10 positions match TRBD1. The CDR3 runs to 14 residues. The germline CDR1 and CDR2 sequences are KGHSH and LQKENI. The J segment lost 5 bases and the V segment lost 4 bases, leaving 4 bases of the junction unmatched. In nucleotides, the CDR3 is TGTGCCAGCTCACAGGGACAGGGGCAGACTGAAGCTTTCTTT. Amino acid sequence: CASSQGQGQTEAFF.